The table lists the clone carrying this T cell receptor (beta chain) with a few counts. Its target is unknown. Possible read error: a much larger clone is one base away. A duration under 3 months, NOSPECS ≥4, CAS ≥3 and moderate-to-severe activity characterized the donors with ophthalmopathy. PBMCs had their origin in fresh peripheral blood (around 10 ml). The authors amplified TCR beta CDR3 regions, and they did so from RNA transcripts for repertoire sequencing. HTBI-primed first-round RT-PCR preceded second-round multiplex PCR. MiXCR was run by TCRdb on the multiplex PCR reads, yielding one entry per CDR3 protein. The profile shows about 220,000 distinct CDR3 sequences, 20% to 25% of them singletons. The sample comes from a study of Graves' ophthalmopathy and Graves' hyperthyroidism. Study-wide points: A model built from 13 signatures distinguished ophthalmopathy from stable hyperthyroidism with 85% to 90% sensitivity and around 78% specificity. Blood was where most expanded thyroid clonotypes above 0.001 frequency also turned up.

The CDR3 runs to 16 residues. Germline assignment: CDR1 LGHNT and CDR2 FRNRAP. Input material: peripheral blood. The sequence was collected from a woman aged 45-60 years with Graves' ophthalmopathy. This chain uses TRBV12-5 with TRBJ2-2; TRBD1 matches at 11 bases. DNA for the CDR3: TGTGCTAGTGGTCAACGGACAGGGGGCACCACCGAGGAGCTGTTTTTT. This gives the protein CASGQRTGGTTEELFF.